The 20 T cell receptor beta chains below all came from one sample that was sequenced in a study of cytomegalovirus exposure and HLA in healthy donors. The assay was immunoSEQ multiplex PCR, and TCRdb's table has in-frame clones only and misses some. The data show about 150,000 clones, 70% to 90% seen once. Sequencing was carried out using PBMCs. The receptors shown here come from a man younger than 35 in good health and CMV-seropositive.

The chain combines TRBV7-3 with TRBJ2-7, with D unclear. V lost 4 bases, J lost 0 bases, and 13 bases lay in between. The germline V gene has CDR1 SGHTA and CDR2 FQGTGA. This CDR3 comprises 15 residues. The CDR3 coding sequence is TGTGCCAGCAGCTCTTATACACGGAGCTCCTACGAGCAGTACTTC. Its translation: CASSSYTRSSYEQYF.

This sequence joins TRBV11-2 and TRBJ2-3; 8 bases fit TRBD2. The CDR3 loop spans 16 amino acids. Germline V CDR1 and CDR2: SGHAT, FQNNGV. V trimming: 4 bases; J trimming: 6 bases; junction bases outside the gene matches: 12. CDR3 loop: CASSSVIAGWGDTQYF. The CDR3 nucleotides are TGTGCCAGCAGCTCCGTGATAGCGGGGTGGGGGGATACGCAGTATTTT.

The chain combines TRBV15 with TRBJ2-3; 8 nucleotides line up with TRBD1. V gave up 8 bases and J gave up 6 bases; unmatched junction bases: 7. CDR3 length: 13 amino acids. Germline V gene lookup returns CDR1 LNHNV and CDR2 YYDKDF (reference sequence). The CDR3, as DNA: TGTGCCACCCGACAGGGGAGTGAGGATACGCAGTATTTT. Amino acid sequence: CATRQGSEDTQYF.

This chain connects TRBV9 to TRBJ1-3; unclear D gene. Germline lookup yields CDR1 SGDLS and CDR2 YYNGEE. The ends were cut back, 3 bases at V and 0 bases at J, with 10 bases in the middle. CDR3 length: 15 residues. CDR3 loop: CASSAPRGSGNTIYF. In nucleotides, the CDR3 is TGTGCCAGCAGCGCCCCTCGCGGCTCTGGAAACACCATATATTTT. Supplemented by reference TRBV9 and TRBJ1-3, the full variable domain reads DSGVTQTPKHLITATGQRVTLRCSPRSGDLSVYWYQQSLDQGLQFLIQYYNGEERAKGNILERFSAQQFPDLHSELNLSSLELGDSALYFCASSAPRGSGNTIYFGEGSWLTVV.

This chain joins TRBV6-1 and TRBJ2-1; TRBD1 might be the D (8 bases). The V end was cut by 4 bases, the J end by 6 bases, with 16 bases between. Germline V gene data show CDR1 as MNHNS and CDR2 as SASEGT. The CDR3 sequence is 15 residues long. The CDR3 sequence is CASSGNTGGANEQFF. For the CDR3, the DNA is TGTGCCAGCAGTGGGAATACAGGGGGGGCCAATGAGCAGTTCTTC.

The chain couples TRBV4-1 to TRBJ2-2, with D tentatively TRBD2 (5 bases). Trimming left V 5 bases short and J 1 base short, with 11 bases between. The CDR3 loop spans 15 amino acids. Germline CDR1 reads MGHRA; CDR2 reads YSYEKL. In nucleotides, the CDR3 is TGCGCCAGCAGCACCGGACTGCGGAACACCGGGGAGCTGTTTTTT. Its protein is CASSTGLRNTGELFF.

CDR3 DNA sequence: TGTGCCAGCAGCTTTGAACAGGGCAATGGCTACACCTTC. Encoded protein: CASSFEQGNGYTF. The chain joins TRBV5-4 to TRBJ1-2; TRBD1 might be the D (6 bases). CDR1 SGHNT and CDR2 YYREEE come from the germline V gene (reference sequence). The CDR3 is 13 residues long. With 2 bases removed from V and 6 bases from J, the gap between germline ends came to 11 bases.

This rearrangement joins TRBV11-3 to TRBJ2-7; perhaps TRBD2 as D (6 bases). CDR3 size: 12 residues. V was pared by 3 bases and J by 7 bases, with 10 bases between. Germline CDR1 SGHNT, CDR2 YENEEA. The CDR3 nucleotides read TGTGCCAGCAGCTTTGGGGCGGGGGAGCAGTACTTC. It translates to CASSFGAGEQYF.

In its sample, this clone was seen a few times. The chain employs TRBV19 and TRBJ2-7; possible D gene TRBD1, 7 bases. From germline, CDR1 is LNHDA and CDR2 SQIVND (reference sequence). CDR3 size: 14 residues. Trimming took off 0 bases at V and 7 bases at J, with 13 bases between the two ends. The CDR3 region is CASSIEGGQKEQYF. The CDR3, as DNA: TGTGCCAGTAGTATAGAGGGGGGACAGAAGGAGCAGTACTTC.

This clone was observed a few times. This sequence joins TRBV2 and TRBJ2-2; 8 positions agree with TRBD2. Trimming removed 2 bases from V and 6 bases from J; junction bases left unmatched: 5. The CDR3 is 15 amino acids. The germline V gene encodes CDR1 SNHLY and CDR2 FYNNEI. Here the CDR3 DNA reads TGTGCCAGCAGTGAATTAGCGGGGCGAGCCGGGGAGCTGTTTTTT. Protein sequence: CASSELAGRAGELFF. Looking up the rest from reference TRBV2 and TRBJ2-2 gives the full variable domain: EPEVTQTPSHQVTQMGQEVILRCVPISNHLYFYWYRQILGQKVEFLVSFYNNEISEKSEIFDDQFSVERPDGSNFTLKIRSTKLEDSAMYFCASSELAGRAGELFFGEGSRLTVL.

The V and J genes are TRBV7-9 and TRBJ2-7, with TRBD1 matching 7 bases. The V and J ends lost 5 bases and 7 bases, in that order; junction bases with no gene match: 8. The CDR3 is made up of 13 amino acids. Germline V gene data show CDR1 as SEHNR and CDR2 as FQNEAQ (reference sequence). Here the CDR3 reads CASSPGQVWEQYF. The CDR3 coding sequence is TGTGCCAGCAGCCCTGGACAGGTTTGGGAGCAGTACTTC.

The rearrangement joins TRBV4-3 to TRBJ1-2; 7 bases fit TRBD1. The CDR3 totals 15 residues. Germline CDR1 is LGHNA and CDR2 is YSLEER. Unmatched junction bases numbered 12, after V lost 0 bases and J lost 11 bases. CDR3 DNA sequence: TGCGCCAGCAGCCAAGAAGGCCTGTTACAGGGGAAATACACCTTC. Protein product: CASSQEGLLQGKYTF.

This chain links TRBV9 with TRBJ2-2; the D gene is possibly TRBD2 (6 bases). The ends were cut back, 2 bases at V and 7 bases at J, with 21 bases in the middle. The CDR3 has 17 amino acids. Per the germline V gene, CDR1 is SGDLS and CDR2 is YYNGEE. The CDR3 DNA sequence: TGTGCCAGCAGCGTGACGGGAGCCCCGAGGGGTATCGGGGAGCTGTTTTTT. It specifies CASSVTGAPRGIGELFF. Variable domain in full (rest from reference TRBV9 and TRBJ2-2): DSGVTQTPKHLITATGQRVTLRCSPRSGDLSVYWYQQSLDQGLQFLIQYYNGEERAKGNILERFSAQQFPDLHSELNLSSLELGDSALYFCASSVTGAPRGIGELFFGEGSRLTVL.

This chain links TRBV9 with TRBJ2-2; 8 bases agree with TRBD2. The CDR3 loop spans 16 amino acids. Germline trimming cut 1 base from V and 5 bases from J; bases unmatched to any gene: 7. The germline V gene has CDR1 SGDLS and CDR2 YYNGEE. The CDR3 DNA reads TGTGCCAGCAGCGTACGGTCCGGGACTAGTACCGGGGAGCTGTTTTTT. This sequence encodes CASSVRSGTSTGELFF.

The chain is built from TRBV11-2 and TRBJ1-1; D is possibly TRBD1 (6 bases). CDR1 is SGHAT and CDR2 is FQNNGV in the germline V gene. The V gene lost 0 bases and the J gene lost 1 base, with 9 bases spanning the gap. This CDR3 has 15 amino acids. The CDR3 spells CASSLEQGSNTEAFF. The CDR3 DNA reads as TGTGCCAGCAGCTTAGAACAGGGATCGAACACTGAAGCTTTCTTT.

This chain uses TRBV4-2 with TRBJ2-5; 9 nucleotides align to TRBD1. In germline, CDR1 is LGHNA, CDR2 YNFKEQ. With 3 bases clipped from V and 2 bases from J, the junction kept 7 bases outside the gene matches. This CDR3 has 16 residues. The CDR3, as DNA: TGTGCCAGCAGCCAGGCCGGGACAGGGCCACAAGAGACCCAGTACTTC. Translated, it gives CASSQAGTGPQETQYF.

This clone was found once. The rearrangement joins TRBV6-5 to TRBJ2-4; 9 bases are a match to TRBD1. CDR1 and CDR2 (germline): MNHEY, SVGAGI. The length of the CDR3 is 14 residues. J lost 5 bases, V lost 5 bases, and 4 bases had no gene match. The CDR3, as DNA: TGTGCCAGCAGTAACAGGGGGCTCCAAAACATTCAGTACTTC. It yields the protein CASSNRGLQNIQYF.

The chain employs TRBV4-3 and TRBJ1-1; tentatively, D is TRBD1 (5 bases). The CDR3 loop spans 14 amino acids. The germline V and J ends were trimmed by 4 bases and 4 bases, with 13 bases remaining between them. Germline CDR1 LGHNA, CDR2 YSLEER. This CDR3 reads CASSRTRGVTEAFF. DNA of the CDR3: TGCGCCAGCAGCCGAACTCGGGGGGTCACTGAAGCTTTCTTT.

The rearrangement joins TRBV4-1 to TRBJ2-3; the match to TRBD1 covers 10 bases. With 1 base clipped from V and 3 bases from J, the junction kept 7 bases outside the gene matches. Germline CDR1 and CDR2: MGHRA and YSYEKL. This CDR3 has 17 amino acids. CDR3 sequence reads: CASSQVGRDRGTDTQYF. CDR3 DNA sequence: TGCGCCAGCAGCCAAGTAGGTCGGGACAGGGGAACAGATACGCAGTATTTT.

This sequence joins TRBV2 and TRBJ1-2; the match to TRBD1 covers 8 bases. Looked up from germline, CDR1 is SNHLY and CDR2 is FYNNEI. The CDR3 extends over 15 amino acids. Germline trimming cut 5 bases from V and 6 bases from J; bases unmatched to any gene: 11. The CDR3 protein is CASSKGQVEQDGYTF. The DNA of the CDR3 is TGTGCCAGCAGTAAGGGACAGGTTGAACAAGATGGCTACACCTTC.